This entry describes one TCR beta chain. Looked up from germline, CDR1 is MDHEN and CDR2 is SYDVKM. The germline V and J ends were trimmed by 6 bases and 0 bases, with 12 bases remaining between them. This CDR3 contains 14 residues. The data were produced by immunoSEQ multiplex PCR, yet TCRdb's version contains in-frame clones alone and is incomplete. The profile shows 350,000 to 450,000 clones, about 90% of them singletons. The data originate from a study of blood T cell repertoires in COVID-19. Donors in Cohort 3 who had recovered were those with two negative PCRs, healthcare professional clearance, or resolution of their symptoms.

The receptor comes from a woman in her twenties or thirties who had recovered from COVID-19. Sequenced material: PBMCs or T cells enriched from blood (not recorded which). This rearrangement joins TRBV28 to TRBJ2-7; TRBD2 is a possible D gene (6 bases). The CDR3 is CASRISGHSYEQYF. The DNA of the CDR3 is TGTGCCAGCAGGATTAGCGGCCACTCCTACGAGCAGTACTTC.